This T cell receptor (beta chain) stems from a study of identical twins. All donors were healthy, and all were Caucasian. Overall study results and limits: It was cross-sectional statistical analysis, not following the same donors, that the conclusions relied on. Fewer insertions characterized abundant cord blood beta clonotypes, whereas memory repertoires showed none. Out-of-frame alpha sequences shared by twins showed excess low generation probability.

This CDR3 contains 16 residues. Germline values: CDR1 LNHDA, CDR2 SQIVND (reference sequence). With 1 base removed from V and 0 bases from J, the gap between germline ends came to 9 bases. Each CDR3 protein is one row after TCRdb ran MiXCR on the 5' RACE reads. The table lists 500,000 to 650,000 distinct CDR3 sequences, 7.1% of them singletons. Comments on this clonotype: Its antigen is not identified.

The sample was also reused in another study, on yellow fever vaccine responses in identical twins.

What was sequenced was PBMCs. The V and J genes are TRBV19 and TRBJ2-2; D is uncertain. The TCR was taken from a woman in her late teens or twenties in good health. The CDR3: CASSIGLSSNTGELFF. CDR3 nucleotides: TGTGCCAGTAGTATAGGGCTCAGTTCGAACACCGGGGAGCTGTTTTTT.